This T cell receptor beta chain was captured in a study of T cells in Graves' hyperthyroidism and ophthalmopathy. TCR beta CDR3 sequences were amplified from RNA transcripts. HTBI primers drove first-round RT-PCR of the TCR CDR3. TCRdb reanalysed the multiplex PCR reads using MiXCR and keeps one entry per CDR3 protein. The sample lists more than 300,000 distinct CDR3 sequences, 17% occurring once. Each patient was aged 18 to 65 and had newly diagnosed hyperthyroidism of under 2 months' duration. Fresh 10 ml peripheral blood yielded PBMCs. The CDR3 runs to 14 residues. Germline V CDR1 and CDR2: MNHEY, SMNVEV (reference sequence). Unmatched junction bases numbered 4, after V lost 8 bases and J lost 2 bases. This clonotype showed up many times.

The chain recombines TRBV27 with TRBJ2-7; 12 bases map to TRBD2. Source material: blood. This sequence was found in a woman younger than 45 with Graves' hyperthyroidism that later progressed to Graves' ophthalmopathy. CDR3 sequence reads: CASRRTSGAYEQYF. CDR3 in DNA: TGTGCCAGCCGGCGGACTAGCGGGGCCTACGAGCAGTACTTC.